Shown below are 23 T cell receptor beta chains from a single sample sequenced in a study of shared clonotypes between healthy human individuals. Clones were sequenced by immunoSEQ multiplex PCR, and TCRdb holds only the in-frame ones, with some missing. The table records 500,000 to 700,000 clones, approximately 95% of them present only once. CD45RO-negative cells were positively selected for CCR7, leaving out terminally differentiated effector memory CD45RA+ cells. The sequenced sample consisted of naive CD8+ T cells sorted from blood. All receptors come from a woman aged 25 to 39 in good health.

The J gene is TRBJ2-2, the V gene TRBV2; D not certain. The CDR3 length is 15 residues. Looked up from germline, CDR1 is SNHLY and CDR2 is FYNNEI. V was shortened by 3 bases and J by 2 bases, with 10 bases between the two germline ends. DNA for the CDR3: TGTGCCAGCAGTGACAAACCCCTAAACACCGGGGAGCTGTTTTTT. The encoded protein is CASSDKPLNTGELFF.

The CDR3 reads CASSLWGISDTQYF. CDR3 coding DNA: TGTGCCAGCTCCCTTTGGGGAATTTCAGATACGCAGTATTTT. V usage is TRBV18 and J usage is TRBJ2-3; no clear D. V lost 6 bases and J 4 bases, leaving 14 bases between the germline ends. This CDR3 has 14 residues. Looked up from germline, CDR1 is KGHSH and CDR2 is LQKENI.

This sequence joins TRBV19 and TRBJ2-5; 7 nucleotides match TRBD1. The DNA end is a closer match to TRBJ2-7, so the J assignment may be wrong. Looked up from germline, CDR1 is LNHDA and CDR2 is SQIVND (reference sequence). The CDR3 is 15 residues long. Here the CDR3 DNA reads TGTGCCAGTAGTGACCCTCCAGGGGGTCGCAACGAGCAGTACTTC. It codes for CASSDPPGGRNEQYF.

The chain uses TRBV4-1 and TRBJ1-6; 9 nucleotides agree with TRBD1. CDR3 length: 15 amino acids. CDR1 and CDR2 from the germline V gene are MGHRA and YSYEKL. Germline trimming cut 3 bases from V and 7 bases from J; bases unmatched to any gene: 4. CDR3 coding DNA: TGCGCCAGCAGCCAGGGAGGGACAGGGAATTCACCCCTCCACTTT. It yields the protein CASSQGGTGNSPLHF.

This chain joins TRBV7-6 and TRBJ2-7; TRBD2 aligns across 7 bases. Germline CDR1 reads SGHVS; CDR2 reads FNYEAQ. Unmatched junction bases numbered 6, after V lost 2 bases and J lost 2 bases. This CDR3 is built from 15 residues. The CDR3 here is CASSLQRDRTYEQYF. CDR3 DNA sequence: TGTGCCAGCAGCTTACAGCGGGACCGAACCTACGAGCAGTACTTC.

This sequence joins TRBV13 and TRBJ2-7, with D perhaps matching TRBD1 (5 bases). The CDR3 contains 15 residues. The V end lost 2 bases, the J end lost 3 bases, and 14 bases lay between the germline ends. Germline-derived CDR1 and CDR2 are PRHDT and FYEKMQ (reference sequence). The CDR3, as DNA: TGTGCCAGCAGCTTATCTGGGAAGGGGTACTACGAGCAGTACTTC. It translates to CASSLSGKGYYEQYF.

The rearrangement links TRBV10-2 to TRBJ2-7, with 7 bases matching TRBD2. V shed 7 bases, J shed 6 bases, and the junction held 9 bases outside the gene matches. This CDR3 is built from 13 residues. From germline, CDR1 is WSHSY and CDR2 SAAADI. The DNA of the CDR3 is TGCGCCAGCATGGAGGGCGGGAGTGTCGAGCAGTACTTC. It translates to CASMEGGSVEQYF.

V usage is TRBV28 and J usage is TRBJ2-3; D is ambiguous. Germline values: CDR1 MDHEN, CDR2 SYDVKM. There are 10 residues in the CDR3. Trimming pared 10 bases from V and 5 bases from J, leaving 7 bases between. CDR3 sequence (DNA): TGTGCCACTGTGGGAGATACGCAGTATTTT. Protein sequence: CATVGDTQYF. The entire variable domain, with the rest obtained from reference TRBV28 and TRBJ2-3, is as follows: DVKVTQSSRYLVKRTGEKVFLECVQDMDHENMFWYRQDPGLGLRLIYFSYDVKMKEKGDIPEGYSVSREKKERFSLILESASTNQTSMYLCATVGDTQYFGPGTRLTVL.

This chain connects TRBV19 to TRBJ2-7, with TRBD1 matching 7 bases. Germline values: CDR1 LNHDA, CDR2 SQIVND (reference sequence). V was pared by 0 bases and J by 4 bases, with 9 bases of the junction left unmatched. The CDR3 has 16 amino acids. This CDR3 is CASSIEGTVGGYEQYF. The CDR3 nucleotides read TGTGCCAGTAGTATAGAGGGGACAGTCGGCGGGTACGAGCAGTACTTC.

The chain is built from TRBV5-1 and TRBJ1-4; D is uncertain. Trimming stripped 1 base from V and 0 bases from J, with 7 bases between. Germline V gene sequence: CDR1 SGHRS, CDR2 YFSETQ. The CDR3 totals 15 residues. CDR3 loop: CASSLFSSTNEKLFF. The DNA of the CDR3 is TGCGCCAGCAGCTTGTTTTCCTCAACTAATGAAAAACTGTTTTTT.

V usage is TRBV27 and J usage is TRBJ2-5; either TRBD1 or TRBD2 may fit D (5 bases each). Germline V gene sequence: CDR1 MNHEY, CDR2 SMNVEV (reference sequence). The V end was cut by 2 bases, the J end by 4 bases, with 8 bases between. This CDR3 is built from 13 residues. CDR3 DNA: TGTGCCAGCAGTTTACGGGACGGAGAGACCCAGTACTTC. Amino acids: CASSLRDGETQYF.

The V and J genes are TRBV27 and TRBJ2-5; D is undetermined. The CDR3 spans 13 residues. Trimming left V 3 bases short and J 5 bases short, with 10 bases between. Germline loops: CDR1 MNHEY, CDR2 SMNVEV (reference sequence). CDR3: CASSLTELETQYF. The CDR3 DNA sequence: TGTGCCAGCAGTTTGACGGAACTGGAGACCCAGTACTTC.

The rearrangement joins TRBV20-1 to TRBJ2-3, with D perhaps TRBD2 (7 bases). Per germline, CDR1 DFQATT and CDR2 SNEGSKA (reference sequence). Trimming left V 5 bases short and J 6 bases short, with 9 bases between. CDR3 size: 11 residues. The CDR3 is CSAGRGDTQYF. The CDR3 nucleotides read TGCAGTGCTGGGAGGGGGGATACGCAGTATTTT.

The chain employs TRBV7-6 and TRBJ2-3, with D perhaps TRBD2 (6 bases). The V gene's germline CDR1 is SGHVS and CDR2 FNYEAQ. CDR3 length: 16 residues. Deletions cut 1 base from V and 4 bases from J, with 15 bases between. The DNA of the CDR3 is TGTGCCAGCAGCTTAGTCGCTGGAGGGATCGCAGATACGCAGTATTTT. It specifies CASSLVAGGIADTQYF.

The J gene is TRBJ2-7, the V gene TRBV29-1, with 9 bases matching TRBD1. The CDR3 has 14 amino acids. The trim removed 6 bases at V and 2 bases at J, leaving 8 bases unmatched. The germline gives CDR1 SQVTM, CDR2 ANQGSEA. The CDR3 here is CSVSGTGLTYEQYF. The CDR3 DNA is TGCAGCGTATCCGGGACAGGGCTTACCTACGAGCAGTACTTC.

The chain combines TRBV4-1 with TRBJ2-7; D might be TRBD2 (5 bases). The CDR3 contains 15 residues. Germline CDR1 is MGHRA and CDR2 is YSYEKL. Between the trimmed V and J ends, which lost 4 bases and 2 bases, there was a span of 15 bases. The CDR3 DNA reads as TGCGCCAGCAGCCCAGATCGGGGAACAGCCTACGAGCAGTACTTC. Its protein is CASSPDRGTAYEQYF.

This sequence joins TRBV11-3 and TRBJ1-1; 10 bases map to TRBD1. Germline lookup yields CDR1 SGHNT and CDR2 YENEEA. CDR3 length: 14 residues. V lost 5 bases and J lost 11; bases outside the gene matches: 11. Here the CDR3 reads CASSLGPDRGAAFF. The CDR3 bases are TGTGCCAGCAGCCTGGGACCGGACAGGGGGGCGGCTTTCTTT. Filled out from reference TRBV11-3 and TRBJ1-1, the complete variable domain reads EAGVVQSPRYKIIEKKQPVAFWCNPISGHNTLYWYLQNLGQGPELLIRYENEEAVDDSQLPKDRFSAERLKGVDSTLKIQPAELGDSAVYLCASSLGPDRGAAFFGQGTRLTVV.

This chain uses TRBV29-1 with TRBJ2-5; the D call may be TRBD1 or TRBD2 (5 bases each). CDR1 is SQVTM, CDR2 ANQGSEA, per germline. The CDR3 is 13 residues long. The V gene lost 7 bases and the J gene lost 2 bases, with 14 bases spanning the gap. CDR3 residues: CSGWDGLQETQYF. The CDR3 bases are TGCAGCGGATGGGACGGACTTCAAGAGACCCAGTACTTC.

The chain employs TRBV28 and TRBJ2-1, with TRBD2 as a possible D gene (5 bases). This CDR3 region has 13 residues. The germline V and J ends were trimmed by 2 bases and 5 bases, with 7 bases remaining between them. Germline CDR1 is MDHEN and CDR2 is SYDVKM. In nucleotides, the CDR3 is TGTGCCAGCAGTTTAACTAGAAACAATGAGCAGTTCTTC. Protein product: CASSLTRNNEQFF.

J is TRBJ2-7 and V is TRBV19; tentatively, D is TRBD1 or TRBD2 (6 bases each). The CDR3 length is 12 residues. V lost 3 bases to trimming and J lost 6 bases, with 9 bases between them. Germline V gives CDR1 LNHDA, CDR2 SQIVND (reference sequence). As DNA, the CDR3 is TGTGCCAGTAGTATTGGAGGGGGCGAGCAGTACTTC. This sequence encodes CASSIGGGEQYF.

The table lists this clone with a count of one. V usage is TRBV19 and J usage is TRBJ2-1; D is undetermined. Germline V lookup: CDR1 LNHDA, CDR2 SQIVND (reference sequence). V was cut by 4 bases and J by 0 bases, with 7 bases left in between. The length of the CDR3 is 14 residues. Here the CDR3 reads CASSTGASYNEQFF. The CDR3 DNA follows: TGTGCCAGTAGTACAGGAGCCTCCTACAATGAGCAGTTCTTC. Variable domain in full (rest from reference TRBV19 and TRBJ2-1): DGGITQSPKYLFRKEGQNVTLSCEQNLNHDAMYWYRQDPGQGLRLIYYSQIVNDFQKGDIAEGYSVSREKKESFPLTVTSAQKNPTAFYLCASSTGASYNEQFFGPGTRLTVL.

A remark on this clone: The same CDR3 arises from other DNA sequences in this sample as well. CDR3: CASSLGVEQYF. The CDR3 bases are TGTGCCAGCAGCTTAGGGGTCGAGCAGTACTTC. V and J are TRBV11-2 and TRBJ2-7; D remains ambiguous. V was pared by 1 base and J by 6 bases, with 4 bases between. Germline CDR1 reads SGHAT; CDR2 reads FQNNGV. CDR3 length: 11 amino acids.

This clone was observed a single time. V and J are TRBV28 and TRBJ2-5; a weak D match, TRBD1 (6 bases). Per the germline V gene, CDR1 is MDHEN and CDR2 is SYDVKM. The CDR3 is 16 amino acids. The V and J ends lost 2 bases and 2 bases respectively, with 15 bases between them. For the CDR3, the DNA is TGTGCCAGCAGTTTACCGCCCTTGGGGACACAAGAGACCCAGTACTTC. Translating gives CASSLPPLGTQETQYF.